The rows below give T cell receptor beta chains drawn from one sample of a study of a mutant IDH1 vaccine in newly diagnosed glioma. The assay was immunoSEQ multiplex PCR, and TCRdb's table has in-frame clones only and misses some. The sample has fewer than 50,000 clones; roughly 92% are singletons. The specimen comprised PBMCs, sampled from a glioma patient treated with radiotherapy, temozolomide or both. All receptors derive from a man between 18 and 29 years old with glioma. The CDR3 runs from the conserved cysteine through the conserved F or W. The D gene is left open where the match is weak. Part of the rows lack a size; the others show once, few, many or a class for expanded clones.

size	D	V	J	DNA	CDR3
.	.	TRBV6-5	TRBJ1-1	TGTGCCAGCAGTGCACCGGGACTGAACACTGAAGCTTTCTTT	CASSAPGLNTEAFF
.	.	TRBV30	TRBJ2-7	TGTGCCTGGATGTCTCGATCCCACTACGAGCAGTACTTC	CAWMSRSHYEQYF
.	.	TRBV5-4	TRBJ1-4	TGTGCCAGCAGCTTGGATCCCCTGGGGGAAAAACTGTTTTTT	CASSLDPLGEKLFF
.	.	TRBV4-1	TRBJ2-7	TGCGCCAGCAGCCAAGACCGGACAGTCTTTTCCTACGAGCAGTACTTC	CASSQDRTVFSYEQYF
.	.	TRBV30	TRBJ1-1	TGTGCCTGGAGTATCTGGCCGAACACTGAAGCTTTCTTT	CAWSIWPNTEAFF
.	.	TRBV5-1	TRBJ2-6	TGCGCCAGCAGCTTCCTAGCGGGACAGGGCCACTCTGGGGCCAACGTCCTGACTTTC	CASSFLAGQGHSGANVLTF
once	TRBD1	TRBV19	TRBJ2-2	TGTGCCAGTCGGGGACAGGGACGCACCGGGGAGCTGTTTTTT	CASRGQGRTGELFF
.	.	TRBV5-8	TRBJ1-1	TGTGCCAGCGGGGGGGCGCCGAACACTGAAGCTTTCTTT	CASGGAPNTEAFF
.	.	TRBV19	TRBJ2-2	TGTGCCAGTAGTATAGGTTACCCCACCGGGGAGCTGTTTTTT	CASSIGYPTGELFF
.	.	TRBV7-2	TRBJ1-1	TGTGCCAGCAGCTTAAAGGGGGGCGCTGGAGCTTTCTTT	CASSLKGGAGAFF
.	.	TRBV28	TRBJ1-1	TGTGCCAGCCGCTCTTGGACGCCCGTGAACACTGAAGCTTTCTTT	CASRSWTPVNTEAFF
.	.	TRBV4-3	TRBJ1-5	TGCGCCAGCAGCCAAGATAGGCAGGCTAATCAGCCCCAGCATTTT	CASSQDRQANQPQHF
.	.	TRBV14	TRBJ1-1	TGTGCCAGCAGCCAAAAAGCGGGAACAGGGCGAGCTTTCTTT	CASSQKAGTGRAFF
.	TRBD1	TRBV7-2	TRBJ1-1	TGTGCCAGCAGCTTTCTGACAGGGATGGACACTGAAGCTTTCTTT	CASSFLTGMDTEAFF
few	.	TRBV5-1	TRBJ2-5	TGCGCCAGCAGCTTGACAGGGTTAGAGACCCAGTACTTC	CASSLTGLETQYF
.	.	TRBV7-9	TRBJ1-6	TGTGCCAGCAGCCAAGAGCGAGATTCACCCCTCCACTTT	CASSQERDSPLHF
.	TRBD1	TRBV27	TRBJ2-2	TGTGCCAGCAGTCCGAGACAGGGGCTAAACACCGGGGAGCTGTTTTTT	CASSPRQGLNTGELFF
.	.	TRBV6-4	TRBJ2-6	TGTGCCAGCAGTGACAACTCTGGGGCCAACGTCCTGACTTTC	CASSDNSGANVLTF
.	.	TRBV7-4	TRBJ1-1	TGTGCCAGCAGTCACTCAGGGCGGGGGATTCCCTCTGAAGCTTTCTTT	CASSHSGRGIPSEAFF
.	TRBD2	TRBV5-4	TRBJ2-7	TGTGCCAGCAGCTTGGGGAAACTAGCGGGGAATTACGAGCAGTACTTC	CASSLGKLAGNYEQYF
.	TRBD1	TRBV6-1	TRBJ1-5	TGTGCCAGCATATTGGGACAGCTCTTAGATCAGCCCCAGCATTTT	CASILGQLLDQPQHF
.	.	TRBV13	TRBJ1-2	TGTGCCAGCAGCTCCTCCGGGACCAGTGGCTACACCTTC	CASSSSGTSGYTF
.	TRBD2	TRBV30	TRBJ2-1	TGTGCCTGGAGTGTACTGCGGGAGGGTGAGCAGTTCTTC	CAWSVLREGEQFF
once	TRBD1	TRBV10-3	TRBJ2-7	TGTGCCATCACGACAGGGAACGAGCAGTACTTC	CAITTGNEQYF
.	.	TRBV30	TRBJ1-4	TGTGCCAGTTCCGGAAGGGTTGGGGATGAAAAACTGTTTTTT	CASSGRVGDEKLFF
.	.	TRBV27	TRBJ2-7	TGTGCCAGCAGTTTTCGGGGGAGCTCCTACGAGCAGTACTTC	CASSFRGSSYEQYF
.	.	TRBV27	TRBJ2-5	TGTGCCAGCAGTTTAGGACCCAGCCCAGGAGAGACCCAGTACTTC	CASSLGPSPGETQYF
.	.	TRBV27	TRBJ1-1	TGTGCCAGCAGTTTACAAGACATGAGGGCCCCGGGCTCTGAAGCTTTCTTT	CASSLQDMRAPGSEAFF
.	.	TRBV7-2	TRBJ2-1	TGTGCCAGCGAGCTTGCCGATGAGCAGTTCTTC	CASELADEQFF
.	TRBD1	TRBV30	TRBJ1-2	TGTGCCTGCCGACAGGGGGCCTATGGCTACACCTTC	CACRQGAYGYTF
.	TRBD1	TRBV5-1	TRBJ1-1	TGCGCCAGCAGCAAAACCATCGGGACAGGGGACACTGAAGCTTTCTTT	CASSKTIGTGDTEAFF
.	TRBD1	TRBV6-6	TRBJ2-7	TGTGCCAGCAGTCCCGAAGGACAGGGTTACGAGCAGTACTTC	CASSPEGQGYEQYF
.	.	TRBV27	TRBJ1-1	TGTGCCAGCGGGAGAGGGAGGACTGAAGCTTTCTTT	CASGRGRTEAFF
.	TRBD1	TRBV5-6	TRBJ1-3	TGTGCCAGCAGTCCCGGACAGGGGGCCGCTGGAAACACCATATATTTT	CASSPGQGAAGNTIYF
.	.	TRBV7-8	TRBJ1-5	TGTGCCAGCAGCTTAGCGCGAGGGGTTCGACAGCCCCAGCATTTT	CASSLARGVRQPQHF
.	TRBD2	TRBV2	TRBJ2-3	TGTGCCAGCCATGAAAGAGTAGCGGGAGGGTTAGATACGCAGTATTTT	CASHERVAGGLDTQYF
.	.	TRBV5-6	TRBJ1-4	TGTGCCAGCAGCCCACATATGCGGGCCCCTAATGAAAAACTGTTTTTT	CASSPHMRAPNEKLFF
.	TRBD1	TRBV6-5	TRBJ1-2	TGTGCCACCATGGTGACAGGGGCCTATGGCTACACCTTC	CATMVTGAYGYTF
.	.	TRBV9	TRBJ2-3	TGTGCCAGCAGCGTAGAAAGACAAGGAGATACGCAGTATTTT	CASSVERQGDTQYF
.	.	TRBV5-6	TRBJ1-1	TGTGCCAGCAGCTTGGCCGGGGGGATTGGCACTGAAGCTTTCTTT	CASSLAGGIGTEAFF
.	TRBD2	TRBV5-1	TRBJ2-7	TGCGCCAGCAGCTTCGTAGCGGGAGGTGACTACGAGCAGTACTTC	CASSFVAGGDYEQYF
.	.	TRBV6-5	TRBJ1-2	TGTGCCAGCACCCGGGGGCAGGGCTATGGCTACACCTTC	CASTRGQGYGYTF
.	.	TRBV28	TRBJ1-6	TGTGCCAGCAGTTCCCAAAGGGGGCCCCTCCACTTT	CASSSQRGPLHF
.	TRBD1	TRBV30	TRBJ2-4	TGTGCCTGGAGTTCTCTCCTGGGGACAGGGAAAGTAGCCAAAAACATTCAGTACTTC	CAWSSLLGTGKVAKNIQYF
.	TRBD1	TRBV10-1	TRBJ2-2	TGCGCCAGCAGTGAGCCAGGACAGGGGAACGGGGAGCTGTTTTTT	CASSEPGQGNGELFF
.	TRBD2	TRBV5-1	TRBJ2-1	TGCGCCAGCAGCCAGGGACTAGCGGGAGATGAGCAGTTCTTC	CASSQGLAGDEQFF
.	.	TRBV7-6	TRBJ1-3	TGTGCCAGCAGCTCCTACGGGGGCGGAAACACCATATATTTT	CASSSYGGGNTIYF
.	TRBD1	TRBV25-1	TRBJ2-5	TGTGCCAGCAGCGATGGCTTTGGGACAGGAAAAGAGACCCAGTACTTC	CASSDGFGTGKETQYF
.	.	TRBV7-8	TRBJ1-2	TGTGCCAGCAGCTTAGGTGCGGGAGGAGGCTACACCTTC	CASSLGAGGGYTF
.	.	TRBV4-1	TRBJ1-5	TGCGCCAGCAGCCCAGCCCCAGACAGCGGTACTAGCAATCAGCCCCAGCATTTT	CASSPAPDSGTSNQPQHF
.	.	TRBV29-1	TRBJ1-1	TGCAGCGTTGACGCCGGCGTGAACACTGAAGCTTTCTTT	CSVDAGVNTEAFF
.	TRBD1	TRBV5-1	TRBJ1-4	TGCGCCAGCAGCTCACGGACAGGGGCAGGAGAGAAACTGTTTTTT	CASSSRTGAGEKLFF
.	.	TRBV2	TRBJ2-5	TGTGCCAGCAGGGGGGACCAAGAGACCCAGTACTTC	CASRGDQETQYF
.	.	TRBV10-3	TRBJ1-1	TGTGCCATCAGTGACAGGGGCACTGAAGCTTTCTTT	CAISDRGTEAFF
.	.	TRBV29-1	TRBJ2-2	TGCAGCGTTGATGAGGAGAACACCGGGGAGCTGTTTTTT	CSVDEENTGELFF
once	TRBD1	TRBV4-3	TRBJ2-7	TGCGCCAGCAGCCCCAGGACAGGCCCATACGAGCAGTACTTC	CASSPRTGPYEQYF
.	TRBD2	TRBV7-2	TRBJ2-7	TGTGCCAGCAGCTTAGTCTTGGGTGGACTAGCGGACTACGAGCAGTACTTC	CASSLVLGGLADYEQYF